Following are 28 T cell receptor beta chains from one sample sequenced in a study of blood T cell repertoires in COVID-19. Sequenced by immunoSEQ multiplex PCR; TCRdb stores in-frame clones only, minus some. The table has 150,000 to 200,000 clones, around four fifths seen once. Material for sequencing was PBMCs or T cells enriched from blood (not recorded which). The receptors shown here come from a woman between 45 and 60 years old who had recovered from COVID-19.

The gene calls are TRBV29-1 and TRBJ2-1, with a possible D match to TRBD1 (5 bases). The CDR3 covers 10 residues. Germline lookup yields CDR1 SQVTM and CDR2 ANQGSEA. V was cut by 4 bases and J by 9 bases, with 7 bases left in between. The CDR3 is CSVVGVEQFF. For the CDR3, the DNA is TGCAGCGTTGTAGGGGTTGAGCAGTTCTTC.

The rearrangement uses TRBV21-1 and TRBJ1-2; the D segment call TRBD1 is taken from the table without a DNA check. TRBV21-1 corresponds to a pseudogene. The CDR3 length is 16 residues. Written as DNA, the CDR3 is TGTGCCAGCAGCAGACCCACCGACAGGCCCCAGAATGGCTACACCTTC. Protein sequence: CASSRPTDRPQNGYTF.

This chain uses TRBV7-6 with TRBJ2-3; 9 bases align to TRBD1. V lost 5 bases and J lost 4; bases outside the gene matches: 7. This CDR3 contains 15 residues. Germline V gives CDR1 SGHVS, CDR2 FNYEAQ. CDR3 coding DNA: TGTGCCAGCAGCAAGGACAGGGGTCAGGCAGATACGCAGTATTTT. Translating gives CASSKDRGQADTQYF.

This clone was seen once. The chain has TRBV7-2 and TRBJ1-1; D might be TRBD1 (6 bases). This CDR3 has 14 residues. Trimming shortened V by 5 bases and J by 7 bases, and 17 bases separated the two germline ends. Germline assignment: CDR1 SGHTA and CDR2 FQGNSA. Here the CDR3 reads CASSREQGSYEAFF. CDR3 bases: TGTGCCAGCAGCCGGGAACAGGGATCCTATGAAGCTTTCTTT. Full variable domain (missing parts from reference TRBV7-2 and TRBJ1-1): GAGVSQSPSNKVTEKGKDVELRCDPISGHTALYWYRQSLGQGLEFLIYFQGNSAPDKSGLPSDRFSAERTGGSVSTLTIQRTQQEDSAVYLCASSREQGSYEAFFGQGTRLTVV.

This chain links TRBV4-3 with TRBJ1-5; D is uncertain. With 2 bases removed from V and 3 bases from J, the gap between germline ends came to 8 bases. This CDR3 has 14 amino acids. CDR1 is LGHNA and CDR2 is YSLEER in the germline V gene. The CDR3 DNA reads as TGCGCCAGCAGCCAAAAGCGGTTCAATCAGCCCCAGCATTTT. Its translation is CASSQKRFNQPQHF.

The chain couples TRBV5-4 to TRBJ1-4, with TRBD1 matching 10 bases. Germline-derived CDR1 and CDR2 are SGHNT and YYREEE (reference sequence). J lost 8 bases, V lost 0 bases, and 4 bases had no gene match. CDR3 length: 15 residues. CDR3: CASSLAVTGGEKLFF. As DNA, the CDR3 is TGTGCCAGCAGCTTGGCAGTGACAGGGGGCGAAAAACTGTTTTTT. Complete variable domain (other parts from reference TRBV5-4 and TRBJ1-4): ETGVTQSPTHLIKTRGQQVTLRCSSQSGHNTVSWYQQALGQGPQFIFQYYREEENGRGNFPPRFSGLQFPNYSSELNVNALELDDSALYLCASSLAVTGGEKLFFGSGTQLSVL.

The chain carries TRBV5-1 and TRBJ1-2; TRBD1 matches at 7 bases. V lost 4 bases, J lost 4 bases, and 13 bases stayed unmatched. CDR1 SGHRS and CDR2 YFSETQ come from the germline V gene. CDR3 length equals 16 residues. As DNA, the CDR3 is TGCGCCAGCAGCCCGAAGCCGGGACAGATTCTCTATGGCTACACCTTC. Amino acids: CASSPKPGQILYGYTF. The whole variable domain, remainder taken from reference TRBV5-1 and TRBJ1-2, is KAGVTQTPRYLIKTRGQQVTLSCSPISGHRSVSWYQQTPGQGLQFLFEYFSETQRNKGNFPGRFSGRQFSNSRSEMNVSTLELGDSALYLCASSPKPGQILYGYTFGSGTRLTVV.

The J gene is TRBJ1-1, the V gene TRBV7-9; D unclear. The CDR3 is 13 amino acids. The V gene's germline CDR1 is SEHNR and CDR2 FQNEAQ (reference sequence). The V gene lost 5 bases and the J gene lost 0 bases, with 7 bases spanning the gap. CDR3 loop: CASSQTMNTEAFF. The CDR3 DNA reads TGTGCCAGCAGCCAGACAATGAACACTGAAGCTTTCTTT.

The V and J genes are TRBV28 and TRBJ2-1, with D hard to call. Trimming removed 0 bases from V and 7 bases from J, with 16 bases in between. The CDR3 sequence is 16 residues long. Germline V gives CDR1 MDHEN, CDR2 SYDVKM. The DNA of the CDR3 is TGTGCCAGCAGTTTATGGCGGCTCCTACTCTTTAATGAGCAGTTCTTC. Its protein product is CASSLWRLLLFNEQFF.

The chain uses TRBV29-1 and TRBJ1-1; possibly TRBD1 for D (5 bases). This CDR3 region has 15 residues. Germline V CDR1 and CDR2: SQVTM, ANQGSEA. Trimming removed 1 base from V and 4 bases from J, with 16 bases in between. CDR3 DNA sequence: TGCAGCGTTGAAGGTCTAGGGGCGAGGAGCACTGAAGCTTTCTTT. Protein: CSVEGLGARSTEAFF.

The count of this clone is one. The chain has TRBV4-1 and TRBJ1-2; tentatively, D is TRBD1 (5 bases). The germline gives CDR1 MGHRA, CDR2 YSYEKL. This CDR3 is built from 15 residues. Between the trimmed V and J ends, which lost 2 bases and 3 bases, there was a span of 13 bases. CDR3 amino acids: CASSQPRGGDYGYTF. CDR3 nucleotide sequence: TGCGCCAGCAGCCAACCGCGGGGCGGGGACTATGGCTACACCTTC.

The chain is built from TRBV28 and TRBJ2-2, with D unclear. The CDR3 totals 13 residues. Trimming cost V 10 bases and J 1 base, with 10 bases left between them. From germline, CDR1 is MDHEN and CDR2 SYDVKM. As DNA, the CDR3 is TGTGCCACCACAGATATGAACACCGGGGAGCTGTTTTTT. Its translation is CATTDMNTGELFF.

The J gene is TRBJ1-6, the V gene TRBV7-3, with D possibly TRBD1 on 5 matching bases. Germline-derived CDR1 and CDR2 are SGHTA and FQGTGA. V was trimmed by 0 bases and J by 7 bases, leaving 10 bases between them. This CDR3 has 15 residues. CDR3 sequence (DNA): TGTGCCAGCAGCTTAACGTACCAGGGAAATTCACCCCTCCACTTT. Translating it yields CASSLTYQGNSPLHF.

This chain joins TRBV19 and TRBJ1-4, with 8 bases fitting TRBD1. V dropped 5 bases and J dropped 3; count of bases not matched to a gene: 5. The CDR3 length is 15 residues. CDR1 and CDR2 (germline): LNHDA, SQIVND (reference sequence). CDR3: CASSALQGANEKLFF. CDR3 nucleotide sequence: TGTGCCAGTAGTGCGTTACAGGGGGCTAATGAAAAACTGTTTTTT.

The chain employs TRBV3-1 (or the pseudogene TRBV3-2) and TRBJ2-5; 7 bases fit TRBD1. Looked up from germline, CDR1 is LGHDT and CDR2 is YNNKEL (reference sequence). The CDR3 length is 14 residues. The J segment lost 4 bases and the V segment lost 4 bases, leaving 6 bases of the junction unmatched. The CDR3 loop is CASSLPGGVETQYF. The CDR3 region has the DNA TGTGCCAGCAGCCTTCCAGGGGGTGTAGAGACCCAGTACTTC.

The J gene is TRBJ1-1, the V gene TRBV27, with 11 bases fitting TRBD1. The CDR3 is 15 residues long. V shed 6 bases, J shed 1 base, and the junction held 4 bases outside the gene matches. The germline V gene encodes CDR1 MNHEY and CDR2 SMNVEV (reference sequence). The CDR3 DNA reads TGTGCCAGCAGGGACAGGGGGCTATGGAACACTGAAGCTTTCTTT. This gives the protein CASRDRGLWNTEAFF.

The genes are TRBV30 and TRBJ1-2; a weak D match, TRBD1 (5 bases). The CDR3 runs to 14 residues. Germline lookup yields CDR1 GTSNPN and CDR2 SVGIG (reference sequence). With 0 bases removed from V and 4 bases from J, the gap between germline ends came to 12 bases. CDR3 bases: TGTGCCTGGAGTGTAGGAGGGGTGGGCTATGGCTACACCTTC. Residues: CAWSVGGVGYGYTF.

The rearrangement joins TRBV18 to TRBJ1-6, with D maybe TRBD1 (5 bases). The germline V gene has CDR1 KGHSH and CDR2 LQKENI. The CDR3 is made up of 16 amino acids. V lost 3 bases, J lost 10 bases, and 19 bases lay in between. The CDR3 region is CASSPAGPAVGSPLHF. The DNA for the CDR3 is TGTGCCAGCTCACCCGCGGGGCCGGCCGTGGGGTCACCCCTCCACTTT.

The CDR3 loop reads CASSPGQGDEQYV. The CDR3 DNA follows: TGTGCCAGCAGCCCCGGACAGGGTGACGAGCAGTACGTC. The chain links TRBV9 to TRBJ2-7; 8 bases line up with TRBD1. Germline trimming cut 4 bases from V and 5 bases from J; bases unmatched to any gene: 5. The CDR3 has 13 amino acids. CDR1 SGDLS and CDR2 YYNGEE come from the germline V gene.

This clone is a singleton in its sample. The CDR3, as DNA: TGTGCCAGCAGCTTAGCCCCCTCAGCGGGAGCTGAGCAGTTCTTC. Its protein is CASSLAPSAGAEQFF. The chain is built from TRBV7-2 and TRBJ2-1, with TRBD2 identical over 8 bases. The ends lost 0 bases at V and 9 bases at J; junction bases unmatched: 7. Germline CDR1 reads SGHTA; CDR2 reads FQGNSA. The CDR3 has 15 amino acids.

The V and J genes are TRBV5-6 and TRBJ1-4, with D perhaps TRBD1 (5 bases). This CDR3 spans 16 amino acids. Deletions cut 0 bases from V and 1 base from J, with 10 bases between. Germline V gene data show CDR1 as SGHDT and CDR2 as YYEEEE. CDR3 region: CASSLEGKGTNEKLFF. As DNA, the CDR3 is TGTGCCAGCAGCTTGGAGGGGAAGGGAACTAATGAAAAACTGTTTTTT.

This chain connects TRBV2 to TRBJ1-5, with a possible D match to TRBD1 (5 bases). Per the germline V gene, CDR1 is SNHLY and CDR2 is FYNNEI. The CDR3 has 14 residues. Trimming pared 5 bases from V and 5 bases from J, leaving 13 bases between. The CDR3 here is CASSTRQSHQPQHF. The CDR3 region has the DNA TGTGCCAGCAGTACGAGACAGTCTCATCAGCCCCAGCATTTT.

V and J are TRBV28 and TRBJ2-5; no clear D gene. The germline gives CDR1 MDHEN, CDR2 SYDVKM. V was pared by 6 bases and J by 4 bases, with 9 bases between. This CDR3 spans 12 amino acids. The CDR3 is CASSRFGETQYF. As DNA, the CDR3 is TGTGCCAGCAGCCGATTCGGAGAGACCCAGTACTTC.

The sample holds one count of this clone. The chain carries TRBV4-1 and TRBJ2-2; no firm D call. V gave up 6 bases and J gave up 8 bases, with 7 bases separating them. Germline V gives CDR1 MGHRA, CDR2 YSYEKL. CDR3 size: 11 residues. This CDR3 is CASRLLGELFF. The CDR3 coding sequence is TGCGCCAGCAGGCTACTAGGGGAGCTGTTTTTT.

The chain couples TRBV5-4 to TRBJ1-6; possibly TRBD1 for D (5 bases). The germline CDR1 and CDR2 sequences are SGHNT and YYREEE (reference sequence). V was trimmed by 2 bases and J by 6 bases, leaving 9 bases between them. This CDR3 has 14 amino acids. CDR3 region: CASSFGQPNSPLHF. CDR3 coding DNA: TGTGCCAGCAGCTTCGGACAACCTAATTCACCCCTCCACTTT.

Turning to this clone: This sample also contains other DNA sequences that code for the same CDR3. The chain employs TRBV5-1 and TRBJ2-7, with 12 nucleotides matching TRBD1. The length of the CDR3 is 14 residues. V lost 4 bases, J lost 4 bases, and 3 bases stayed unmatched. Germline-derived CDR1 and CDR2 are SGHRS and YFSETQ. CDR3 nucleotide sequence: TGCGCCAGCAGCACGGGACAGGGGGCTTACGAGCAGTACGTC. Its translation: CASSTGQGAYEQYV.

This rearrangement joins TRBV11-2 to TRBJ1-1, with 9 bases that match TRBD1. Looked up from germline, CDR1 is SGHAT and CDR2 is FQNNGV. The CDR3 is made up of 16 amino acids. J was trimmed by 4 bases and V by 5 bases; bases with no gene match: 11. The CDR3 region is CASSTRTGATTTEAFF. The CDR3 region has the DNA TGTGCCAGCAGCACCCGGACAGGGGCCACTACCACTGAAGCTTTCTTT.

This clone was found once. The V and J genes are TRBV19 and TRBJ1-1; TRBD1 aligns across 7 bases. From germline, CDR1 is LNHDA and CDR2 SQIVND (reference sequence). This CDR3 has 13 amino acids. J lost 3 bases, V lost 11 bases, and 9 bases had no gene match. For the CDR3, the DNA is TGTGCCGCCACGCGACAGGGCTACACTGAAGCTTTCTTT. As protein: CAATRQGYTEAFF. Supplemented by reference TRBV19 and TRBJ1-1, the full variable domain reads DGGITQSPKYLFRKEGQNVTLSCEQNLNHDAMYWYRQDPGQGLRLIYYSQIVNDFQKGDIAEGYSVSREKKESFPLTVTSAQKNPTAFYLCAATRQGYTEAFFGQGTRLTVV.